These 8 T cell receptor beta chains came from one sample sequenced in a study of shared clonotypes between healthy human individuals. As defined, naive CD8 cells were CD45RO-negative and positively selected for CCR7, with terminally differentiated effector memory CD45RA+ cells excluded. Sequenced by immunoSEQ multiplex PCR; TCRdb stores in-frame clones only, minus some. Found here are approximately 2,200,000 clones, about 92% of them singletons; the top ten hold 1.7%. Sequences were obtained from naive CD8+ T cells from PBMCs. These receptors all stem from a man aged 18 to 30 in good health. Some clones in this sample may be carry-over from other donors' samples.

This sequence joins TRBV2 and TRBJ2-6, with D hard to call. CDR1 and CDR2 from the germline V gene are SNHLY and FYNNEI. This CDR3 has 16 amino acids. V was shortened by 3 bases and J by 1 base, with 10 bases between the two germline ends. CDR3 loop: CASSDPLRSGANVLTF. In DNA, the CDR3 is TGTGCCAGCAGTGATCCTTTGAGATCTGGGGCCAACGTCCTGACTTTC.

The chain couples TRBV9 to TRBJ1-4, with D perhaps matching TRBD1 (5 bases). CDR1 is SGDLS, CDR2 YYNGEE, per germline. The CDR3 spans 15 residues. V gave up 4 bases and J gave up 0 bases, with 10 bases separating them. The CDR3 loop is CASSTGPATNEKLFF. The CDR3 DNA is TGTGCCAGCAGCACGGGACCCGCAACTAATGAAAAACTGTTTTTT.

This clone was seen just once. This chain joins TRBV29-1 and TRBJ2-2, with TRBD2 as a possible D gene (6 bases). Trimming took 7 bases from V and 6 from J, leaving 9 bases between them. The V gene's germline CDR1 is SQVTM and CDR2 ANQGSEA. The CDR3 runs 11 residues. Written as DNA, the CDR3 is TGCAGCGCCTTAGCGGCCGGGGAGCTGTTTTTT. As protein: CSALAAGELFF.

The chain joins TRBV10-3 to TRBJ2-7, with D unclear. Germline-derived CDR1 and CDR2 are ENHRY and SYGVKD. V lost 0 bases and J 4 bases, leaving 10 bases between the germline ends. CDR3 length: 14 amino acids. CDR3 protein: CAISESGIFYEQYF. CDR3 DNA: TGTGCCATCAGTGAGTCGGGTATATTTTACGAGCAGTACTTC.

The chain joins TRBV6-5 to TRBJ2-1; 8 bases are a match to TRBD2. The CDR3 consists of 15 residues. CDR1 is MNHEY, CDR2 SVGAGI, per germline. J lost 6 bases, V lost 0 bases, and 4 bases had no gene match. CDR3 residues: CASSYSFGTSNEQFF. The CDR3 DNA reads as TGTGCCAGCAGTTACTCGTTTGGGACTAGCAATGAGCAGTTCTTC.

As for this clone: Other DNA sequences in the same sample also yield this CDR3. This chain connects TRBV5-1 to TRBJ2-7; 11 bases line up with TRBD2. This CDR3 is built from 15 residues. In germline, CDR1 is SGHRS, CDR2 YFSETQ. V lost 0 bases and J lost 4; bases outside the gene matches: 3. As DNA, the CDR3 is TGCGCCAGCAGCTTGGCAGCTAGCGGGGGGTACGAGCAGTACTTC. This translates into CASSLAASGGYEQYF.

CDR3 sequence: CASSDKNYGYTF. Written as DNA, the CDR3 is TGTGCCAGCAGTGACAAAAACTATGGCTACACCTTC. The rearrangement links TRBV2 to TRBJ1-2; no clear D gene. The CDR3 is 12 amino acids. Trimming left V 3 bases short and J 2 bases short, with 4 bases between. Germline CDR1 SNHLY, CDR2 FYNNEI.

The chain has TRBV27 and TRBJ1-2, with TRBD1 as a possible D gene (6 bases). Deletions cut 9 bases from V and 1 base from J, with 24 bases between. Germline V gives CDR1 MNHEY, CDR2 SMNVEV (reference sequence). This CDR3 comprises 17 residues. The CDR3 DNA reads as TGTGCCAGTGGTGAATTGGCGACAGGCTTACTTAACTATGGCTACACCTTC. Encoded protein: CASGELATGLLNYGYTF.